Listed below are T cell receptor beta chains from one sample, sequenced in a study of blood T cells in healthy people across ages. TCRdb passed the 5' RACE reads through MiXCR, listing each CDR3 protein once. The table shows 1.5 million to 2 million distinct CDR3 sequences, with 49% occurring only once. What was sequenced was blood. These receptor sequences come from a middle-aged woman in good health. Both conserved end residues are part of each CDR3. D genes are given only for firm matches. Some rows have no size entry. The others give once, few or many, or a class for an expanded clone.

clone size	V gene	J gene	D gene	CDR3 protein	CDR3 DNA
few	TRBV9	TRBJ2-4	TRBD2	CASSVGIAGAAIQYF	TGTGCCAGCAGCGTAGGGATAGCGGGGGCCGCCATTCAGTACTTC
many	TRBV4-3	TRBJ1-2	TRBD1	CASSQDTNLGTVQGYGYTF	TGCGCCAGCAGCCAAGATACTAATCTTGGGACAGTCCAAGGCTATGGCTACACCTTC
NA	TRBV5-5	TRBJ2-7	TRBD1	CASSVTGTAPYEQYF	TGTGCCAGCAGCGTGACCGGGACAGCTCCCTACGAGCAGTACTTC
NA	TRBV20-1	TRBJ2-7	TRBD1	CSAWARDSRYEQYF	TGCAGTGCTTGGGCCCGGGACAGCCGGTACGAGCAGTACTTC
NA	TRBV7-9	TRBJ1-2	TRBD1	CASSLAINSRDSYGYTF	TGTGCCAGCAGCTTAGCGATAAATTCCCGGGACAGCTATGGCTACACCTTC
NA	TRBV7-6	TRBJ2-1	NA	CASSNGGLNEQFF	TGTGCCAGCAGCAACGGGGGGCTGAATGAGCAGTTCTTC
NA	TRBV9	TRBJ2-3	NA	CASSFPQGQGPDTQYF	TGTGCCAGCAGCTTCCCTCAGGGGCAGGGTCCAGATACGCAGTATTTT
NA	TRBV2	TRBJ2-5	NA	CASSEDVGGTIETQYF	TGTGCCAGCAGTGAGGATGTGGGTGGAACTATAGAGACCCAGTACTTC
NA	TRBV7-9	TRBJ2-3	NA	CASSPTFSTDTQYF	TGTGCCAGCAGCCCGACATTTAGCACAGATACGCAGTATTTT
few	TRBV20-1	TRBJ2-1	NA	CSARPRRDPVYNEQFF	TGCAGTGCTAGGCCCCGGCGGGACCCAGTCTACAATGAGCAGTTCTTC
few	TRBV4-2	TRBJ2-7	TRBD1	CASSQVQGVNHEQYF	TGTGCCAGCAGCCAAGTTCAGGGGGTGAACCACGAGCAGTACTTC
NA	TRBV19	TRBJ2-5	NA	CASSIDGSGETQYF	TGTGCCAGTAGTATAGACGGCAGCGGCGAGACCCAGTACTTC
NA	TRBV20-1	TRBJ1-2	NA	CSANPVGYGYTF	TGCAGTGCTAACCCGGTGGGTTATGGCTACACCTTC
few	TRBV9	TRBJ2-4	TRBD1	CASSVGQGAKNIQYF	TGTGCCAGCAGCGTAGGACAGGGGGCCAAAAACATTCAGTACTTC
once	TRBV7-9	TRBJ1-4	NA	CASSPGRVSTNEKLFF	TGTGCCAGCAGCCCGGGGAGGGTATCGACTAATGAAAAGCTGTTTTTT
few	TRBV20-1	TRBJ1-2	NA	CSASAPGDKTYGYTF	TGCAGTGCTAGCGCCCCCGGGGACAAAACCTATGGCTACACCTTC
NA	TRBV28	TRBJ2-5	TRBD1	CASSLEGQGLQETQYF	TGTGCCAGCAGTTTAGAGGGACAGGGCCTCCAAGAGACCCAGTACTTC
NA	TRBV6-1	TRBJ2-1	NA	CASSLDLSFSSYNEQFF	TGTGCCAGCTCCTTGGACCTCTCCTTCAGCTCCTACAATGAGCAGTTCTTC
NA	TRBV24-1	TRBJ2-3	NA	CATSDVVLTNTQYF	TGTGCCACCAGTGATGTTGTGCTTACCAATACGCAGTATTTT
NA	TRBV6-2/TRBV6-3	TRBJ2-1	NA	CASSYSRQGQFF	TGTGCCAGCAGTTATTCCCGGCAGGGGCAGTTCTTC
NA	TRBV27	TRBJ2-7	NA	CASRRTGTHEQYF	TGTGCCAGCCGCAGGACGGGTACCCACGAGCAGTACTTC
NA	TRBV20-1	TRBJ1-1	NA	CRAPDRAEAFF	TGCAGGGCGCCGGACAGAGCTGAAGCTTTCTTT
few	TRBV18	TRBJ2-3	NA	CASSPRLEDTQYF	TGTGCCAGCTCACCACGGCTAGAAGATACGCAGTATTTT
NA	TRBV11-2	TRBJ2-5	NA	CASSLLQGIETQYF	TGTGCCAGCAGCTTATTACAGGGTATTGAGACCCAGTACTTC
NA	TRBV7-9	TRBJ1-2	NA	CASRHSGDGYTF	TGTGCCAGCAGGCATTCGGGCGATGGCTACACCTTC
NA	TRBV29-1	TRBJ2-5	NA	CSVDPPLFNEQYF	TGCAGCGTTGATCCCCCGCTTTTCAATGAGCAGTACTTC
NA	TRBV28	TRBJ2-3	TRBD2	CASSLKPMTSGGRTDTQYF	TGTGCCAGCAGTCTCAAACCAATGACTAGCGGGGGGCGCACAGATACGCAGTATTTT
NA	TRBV10-2	TRBJ2-5	NA	CASSGSRWSPQKETQYF	TGCGCCAGCAGTGGGTCGAGGTGGTCCCCTCAAAAAGAGACCCAGTACTTC
NA	TRBV5-1	TRBJ1-5	NA	CASSLGGTNRPQHF	TGCGCCAGCAGCTTGGGGGGAACCAATCGGCCCCAGCATTTT
few	TRBV20-1	TRBJ1-2	NA	CSANAGGRWYGYTF	TGCAGTGCCAACGCGGGGGGTCGTTGGTATGGCTACACCTTC
NA	TRBV10-3	TRBJ1-1	NA	CAITAGQMNTEAFF	TGTGCCATCACCGCAGGACAGATGAACACTGAAGCTTTCTTT
NA	TRBV7-2	TRBJ2-3	NA	CASSLVKGGTQYF	TGTGCCAGCAGCTTAGTGAAGGGGGGGACGCAGTATTTT
NA	TRBV5-5	TRBJ1-4	NA	CASSPARGDRLFF	TGTGCCAGCAGCCCGGCCAGGGGTGATAGACTGTTTTTT
few	TRBV20-1	TRBJ2-5	NA	CSAPNWGHVQGETQYF	TGCAGTGCTCCGAATTGGGGCCACGTACAAGGCGAGACCCAGTACTTC
NA	TRBV4-3	TRBJ2-5	NA	CASSQDLTGQETQYF	TGCGCCAGCAGCCAAGATCTCACAGGGCAAGAGACCCAGTACTTC
NA	TRBV4-3	TRBJ1-2	TRBD1	CASSQGWGQGVTRGYGYTF	TGCGCCAGCAGCCAAGGATGGGGTCAGGGGGTGACTAGGGGCTATGGTTACACCTTC
NA	TRBV11-2	TRBJ2-7	NA	CASSVGPHAPYEQYF	TGTGCCAGCAGCGTAGGCCCCCACGCCCCATACGAGCAGTACTTC
NA	TRBV12-2	TRBJ2-3	NA	CASRPGSPDTQYF	TGTGCAAGTCGCCCAGGGAGCCCAGATACGCAGTATTTT
NA	TRBV5-6	TRBJ2-7	NA	CASSIGSAPEQYF	TGTGCCAGCAGCATTGGGTCAGCGCCCGAGCAGTACTTC
NA	TRBV12-3/TRBV12-4	TRBJ1-2	NA	CASSLVRPNYGYTF	TGTGCCAGCAGTTTAGTGAGACCTAACTATGGCTACACCTTC
NA	TRBV28	TRBJ1-2	NA	CASSLGTSWNGYTF	TGTGCCAGCAGTTTAGGGACATCGTGGAATGGCTACACCTTC
NA	TRBV11-1	TRBJ1-1	NA	CASSLGGWTEAFF	TGTGCCAGCAGCTTGGGGGGGTGGACTGAAGCTTTCTTT
NA	TRBV20-1	TRBJ2-6	NA	CSARTGWIVAKSSGANVLTF	TGCAGTGCTAGGACGGGGTGGATAGTAGCGAAAAGCTCTGGGGCCAACGTCCTGACTTTC
NA	TRBV6-6	TRBJ1-2	NA	CASSYGTTNYGYTF	TGTGCCAGCAGTTACGGAACGACAAACTATGGCTACACCTTC
few	TRBV11-2	TRBJ2-5	TRBD2	CASSATSGGAYETQYF	TGTGCCAGCAGCGCGACTAGCGGGGGGGCCTACGAGACCCAGTACTTC
NA	TRBV20-1	TRBJ1-5	NA	CSARDWRGQGNHQPQHF	TGCAGTGCTAGAGATTGGAGGGGACAAGGGAACCATCAGCCCCAGCATTTT
NA	TRBV27	TRBJ2-7	TRBD2	CASRDHWGGNEQYF	TGTGCCAGCAGGGACCACTGGGGGGGGAACGAGCAGTACTTC
few	TRBV4-1	TRBJ1-2	NA	CASSQQRQSGYTF	TGCGCCAGCAGCCAACAAAGACAGTCGGGCTACACCTTC
NA	TRBV20-1	TRBJ1-5	TRBD1	CSARAPRDSKQPQHF	TGCAGTGCTAGAGCGCCGCGGGACAGTAAACAGCCCCAGCATTTT
NA	TRBV7-2	TRBJ2-5	NA	CASIISGGLETQYF	TGTGCCAGCATCATCTCAGGGGGGTTAGAGACCCAGTACTTC
NA	TRBV7-2	TRBJ1-5	NA	CASSPSVGDQPQHF	TGTGCCAGCAGCCCATCCGTAGGTGATCAGCCCCAGCATTTT
NA	TRBV20-1	TRBJ1-2	NA	CSATRVAGNYGYTF	TGCAGTGCCACTAGGGTGGCGGGGAACTATGGCTACACCTTC
few	TRBV4-1	TRBJ1-1	NA	CASVGGRNTEAFF	TGCGCCAGCGTCGGGGGCAGGAACACTGAAGCTTTCTTT
few	TRBV7-2	TRBJ1-2	NA	CASSLDPAYGYTF	TGTGCCAGCAGCTTAGACCCTGCCTATGGCTACACCTTC